A single sample is the source of the 2 T cell receptor beta chains below, sequenced in a study of T-cell reconstitution after alpha-beta-depleted transplantation in children. TCRbeta library preparation incorporated unique molecular identifiers. TCRdb reanalysed the PCR reads using MiXCR and keeps one entry per CDR3 protein. The table shows more than 75,000 distinct CDR3 sequences, with around 22% occurring only once. Sequenced material: PBMCs, taken before TCRalphabeta/CD19-depleted stem cell transplant. The receptor source for this set is a boy aged 2 to 10 with acute lymphoblastic leukemia, due to receive a stem cell transplant.

The chain combines TRBV5-1 with TRBJ2-3; D remains unclear. Trimming removed 4 bases from V and 2 bases from J, with 11 bases in between. Germline CDR1 is SGHRS and CDR2 is YFSETQ. The CDR3 covers 14 residues. The CDR3: CASSLASNTDTQYF. CDR3 DNA sequence: TGCGCCAGCAGCCTGGCGTCCAACACAGATACGCAGTATTTT.

This clonotype was picked up many times. CDR3 residues: CASTFGTGNNEQFF. The CDR3 DNA follows: TGTGCCAGCACCTTCGGGACAGGAAACAATGAGCAGTTCTTC. The genes are TRBV27 and TRBJ2-1; 8 nucleotides agree with TRBD1. Germline CDR1 reads MNHEY; CDR2 reads SMNVEV (reference sequence). The CDR3 sequence is 14 residues long. V trimming: 7 bases; J trimming: 5 bases; junction bases outside the gene matches: 7.